The sequence of this T cell receptor beta chain was determined in a study of cytomegalovirus exposure and HLA in healthy donors. The germline gives CDR1 SGHDT, CDR2 YYEEEE. CDR3 size: 14 residues. J was trimmed by 3 bases and V by 5 bases; bases with no gene match: 7. The PCR had 60 Vbeta and 13 Jbeta primers. Here immunoSEQ multiplex PCR was the method, and the copy in TCRdb shows in-frame clones only, minus some. The data show about 61,000 clones, with about 89% seen just once and about 1.6% held by the top ten. Study-wide points: Reportedly, cytomegalovirus status was diagnosed with high sensitivity and specificity.

About this clone: What it recognizes is unknown.

This TCR was sampled from a young man in good health and CMV-seropositive. The sequencing input was PBMCs. The chain couples TRBV5-6 to TRBJ1-2; TRBD1 aligns across 7 bases. CDR3: CASSLDRLDYGYTF. The CDR3 nucleotides are TGTGCCAGCAGTCTGGACAGGCTGGACTATGGCTACACCTTC.